The rows below give T cell receptor beta chains drawn from one sample of a study of PD-1 blockade in classical Hodgkin lymphoma. The method was immunoSEQ multiplex PCR; TCRdb's version includes in-frame clones alone and lacks a portion of them. The sample holds approximately 80,000 clones, about nine tenths seen once. The material was peripheral blood mononuclear cells (PBMCs), obtained at baseline. The receptor set was obtained from a human donor with classical Hodgkin lymphoma. CDR3s leave out the opening cysteine and the closing phenylalanine or tryptophan.

TRBV2	TRBJ1-2	ASSPPGGVDYGYT
TRBV19	TRBJ2-5	ASSIRDRGTETQY
TRBV27	TRBJ1-4	ASRALQVQKLF
TRBV15	TRBJ2-2	ATSRGGLGDTGELF
TRBV5-8	TRBJ1-5	ASSLRARSYFNQPQH
TRBV5-1	TRBJ2-5	ASSLGLAGGPGETQY
TRBV19	TRBJ1-5	ASSDHREYQPQH
TRBV7-2	TRBJ2-6	ASSPGQGIAGANVLT
TRBV2	TRBJ1-1	ARIKGGTGDTEAF
TRBV18	TRBJ1-5	ASSPQPGQGGYSNQPQH
TRBV29-1	TRBJ2-7	SVGTGRSFHEQY
TRBV5-6	TRBJ2-4	ASSFAHTDRVARNIQY
TRBV2	TRBJ2-7	ASRTGASGEQY
TRBV30	TRBJ1-4	AWSGGRVGEKLF
TRBV25-1	TRBJ2-2	ASSDLGHGPYTGELF
TRBV30	TRBJ2-7	AWSSELGNYEQY
TRBV10-3	TRBJ2-7	AIGFGRAGYEQY
TRBV11-2	TRBJ1-4	ASSLVGQGNEKLF
TRBV10-3	TRBJ2-5	AASEYAGGETQY
TRBV5-1	TRBJ2-7	ASSIGTAYEQY
TRBV6-1	TRBJ2-3	ASSESRGTADTQY
TRBV19	TRBJ1-3	ASSISGNTIY